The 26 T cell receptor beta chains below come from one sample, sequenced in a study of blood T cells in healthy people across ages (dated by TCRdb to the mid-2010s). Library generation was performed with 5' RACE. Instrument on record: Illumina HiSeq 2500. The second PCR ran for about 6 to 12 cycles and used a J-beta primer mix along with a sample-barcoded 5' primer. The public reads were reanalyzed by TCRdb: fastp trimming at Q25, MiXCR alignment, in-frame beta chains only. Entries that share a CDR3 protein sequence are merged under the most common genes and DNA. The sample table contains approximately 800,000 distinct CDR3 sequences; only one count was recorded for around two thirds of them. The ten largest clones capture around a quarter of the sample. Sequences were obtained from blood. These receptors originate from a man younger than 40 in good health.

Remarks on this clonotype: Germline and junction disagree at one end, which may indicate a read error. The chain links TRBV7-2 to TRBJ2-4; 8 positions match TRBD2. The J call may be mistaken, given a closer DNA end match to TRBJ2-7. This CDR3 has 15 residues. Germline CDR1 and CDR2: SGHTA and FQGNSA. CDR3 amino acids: CASSLRRAGGYEQYF. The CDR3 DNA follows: TGTGCTAGCAGCTTAAGGAGGGCGGGGGGCTACGAGCAGTACTTC.

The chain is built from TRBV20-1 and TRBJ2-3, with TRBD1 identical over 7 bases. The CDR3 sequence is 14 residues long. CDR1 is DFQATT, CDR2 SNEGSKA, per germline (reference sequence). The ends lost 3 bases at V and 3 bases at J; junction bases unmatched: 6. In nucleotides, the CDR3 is TGCAGTGCTAGCGGGACAGACCCTACAGATACGCAGTATTTT. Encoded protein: CSASGTDPTDTQYF.

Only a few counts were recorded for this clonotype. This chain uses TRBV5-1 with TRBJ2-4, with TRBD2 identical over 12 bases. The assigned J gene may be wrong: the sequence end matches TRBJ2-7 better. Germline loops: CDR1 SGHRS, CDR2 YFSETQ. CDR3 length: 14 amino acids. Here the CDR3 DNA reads TGCGCCAGCAGCCTGGGACTAGCGGGTCACGAGCAGTACTTC. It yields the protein CASSLGLAGHEQYF.

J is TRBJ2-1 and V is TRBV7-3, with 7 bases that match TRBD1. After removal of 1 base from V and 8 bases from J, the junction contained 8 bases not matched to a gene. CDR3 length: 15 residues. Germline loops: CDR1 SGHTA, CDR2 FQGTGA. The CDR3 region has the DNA TGTGCCAGCAGCTTAAGTGACAGGGTCGGGTATGAGCAGTTCTTC. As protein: CASSLSDRVGYEQFF. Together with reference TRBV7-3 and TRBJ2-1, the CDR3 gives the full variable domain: GAGVSQTPSNKVTEKGKYVELRCDPISGHTALYWYRQSLGQGPEFLIYFQGTGAADDSGLPNDRFFAVRPEGSVSTLKIQRTERGDSAVYLCASSLSDRVGYEQFFGPGTRLTVL.

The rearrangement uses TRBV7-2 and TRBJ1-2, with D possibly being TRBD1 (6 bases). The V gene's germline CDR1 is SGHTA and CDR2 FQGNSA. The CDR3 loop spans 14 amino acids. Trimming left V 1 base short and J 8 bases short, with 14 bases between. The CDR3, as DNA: TGTGCCAGCAGCTTAGGCACAGGGTCGAAAGGCTACACCTTC. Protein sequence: CASSLGTGSKGYTF.

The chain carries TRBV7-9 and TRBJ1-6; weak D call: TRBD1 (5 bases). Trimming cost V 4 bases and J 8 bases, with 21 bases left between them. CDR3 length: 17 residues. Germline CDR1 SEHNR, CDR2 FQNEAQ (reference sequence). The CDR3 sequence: CASSSGGTAGIDSPLHF. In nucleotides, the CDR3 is TGTGCCAGCAGCTCAGGAGGCACAGCAGGGATTGATTCACCCCTCCACTTT.

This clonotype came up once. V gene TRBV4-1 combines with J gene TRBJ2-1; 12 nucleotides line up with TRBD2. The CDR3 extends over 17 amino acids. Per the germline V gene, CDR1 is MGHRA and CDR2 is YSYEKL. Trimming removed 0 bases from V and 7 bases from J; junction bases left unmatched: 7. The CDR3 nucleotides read TGCGCCAGCAGCCAAGAGCCTAGCGGGGGGGCTCGGAATGAGCAGTTCTTC. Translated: CASSQEPSGGARNEQFF.

CDR3 in DNA: TGTGCCAGCACCCCGATAGCGGGAGGGTACAATGAGCAGTTCTTC. As protein: CASTPIAGGYNEQFF. The chain carries TRBV12-3 or TRBV12-4 and TRBJ2-1, with 11 bases matching TRBD2. The CDR3 runs 15 residues. The J segment lost 4 bases and the V segment lost 7 bases, leaving 6 bases of the junction unmatched.

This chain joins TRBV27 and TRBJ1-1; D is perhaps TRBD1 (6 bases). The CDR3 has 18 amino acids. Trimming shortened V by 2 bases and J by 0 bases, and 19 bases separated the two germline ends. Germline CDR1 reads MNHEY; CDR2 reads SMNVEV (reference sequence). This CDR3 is CASSLIAGGRGMNTEAFF. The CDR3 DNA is TGTGCCAGCAGTTTAATTGCCGGGGGGCGTGGGATGAACACTGAAGCTTTCTTT.

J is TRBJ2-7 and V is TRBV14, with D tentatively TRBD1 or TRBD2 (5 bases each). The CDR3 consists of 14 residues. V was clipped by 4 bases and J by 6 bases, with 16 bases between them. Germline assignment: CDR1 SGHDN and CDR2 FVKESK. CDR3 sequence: CASSRAGWGFEQYF. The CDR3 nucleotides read TGTGCCAGCAGCCGAGCCGGCTGGGGGTTCGAGCAGTACTTC.

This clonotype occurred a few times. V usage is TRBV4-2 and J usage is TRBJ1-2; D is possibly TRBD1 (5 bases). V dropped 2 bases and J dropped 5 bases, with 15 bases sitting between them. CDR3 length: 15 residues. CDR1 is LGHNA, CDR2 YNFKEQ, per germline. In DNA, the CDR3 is TGTGCCAGCAGCCAATCCAACCTAGGGGAATATGGCTACACCTTC. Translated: CASSQSNLGEYGYTF.

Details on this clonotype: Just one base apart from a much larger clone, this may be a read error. The CDR3 region has the DNA TGTGCCAGCAGGTCCTCCAACTACGAGCAGTACTTC. Protein product: CASRSSNYEQYF. The chain has TRBV6-2 or TRBV6-3 and TRBJ2-7; no firm D call. Looked up from germline, CDR1 is MNHEY and CDR2 is SVGEGT. V was clipped by 6 bases and J by 3 bases, with 9 bases between them. This CDR3 has 12 amino acids.

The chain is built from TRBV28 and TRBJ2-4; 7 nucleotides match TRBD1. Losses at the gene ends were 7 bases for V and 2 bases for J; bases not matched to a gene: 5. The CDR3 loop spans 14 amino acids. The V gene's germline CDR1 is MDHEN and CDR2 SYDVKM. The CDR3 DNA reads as TGTGCCAGCACTCAGACAGGGACCAAAAACATTCAGTACTTC. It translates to CASTQTGTKNIQYF.

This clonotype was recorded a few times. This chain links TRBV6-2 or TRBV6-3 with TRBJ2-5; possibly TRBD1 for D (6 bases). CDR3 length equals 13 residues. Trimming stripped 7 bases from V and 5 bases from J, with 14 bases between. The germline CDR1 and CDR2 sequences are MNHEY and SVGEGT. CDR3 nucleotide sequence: TGTGCCAGCACCGGGACATTCTGGGAGACCCAGTACTTC. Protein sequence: CASTGTFWETQYF.

CDR3 coding DNA: TGCGCCAGTTCCCTACAGCCATCTAGCACAGATACGCAGTATTTT. It translates to CASSLQPSSTDTQYF. The gene calls are TRBV5-1 and TRBJ2-3; D remains ambiguous. Trimming pared 8 bases from V and 0 bases from J, leaving 16 bases between. The CDR3 loop spans 15 amino acids. Germline V CDR1 and CDR2: SGHRS, YFSETQ.

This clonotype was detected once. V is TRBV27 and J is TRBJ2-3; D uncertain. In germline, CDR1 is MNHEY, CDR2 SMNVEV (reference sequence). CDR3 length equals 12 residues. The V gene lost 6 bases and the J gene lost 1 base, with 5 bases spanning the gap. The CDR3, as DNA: TGTGCCAGCAGAGAACGCACAGATACGCAGTATTTT. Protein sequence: CASRERTDTQYF.

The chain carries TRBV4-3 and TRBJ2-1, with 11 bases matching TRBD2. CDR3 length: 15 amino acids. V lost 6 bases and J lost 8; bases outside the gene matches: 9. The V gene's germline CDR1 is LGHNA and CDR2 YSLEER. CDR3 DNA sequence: TGCGCCAGCAGGCTCTATAGCGGGGGGGCAGATGAGCAGTTCTTC. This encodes CASRLYSGGADEQFF.

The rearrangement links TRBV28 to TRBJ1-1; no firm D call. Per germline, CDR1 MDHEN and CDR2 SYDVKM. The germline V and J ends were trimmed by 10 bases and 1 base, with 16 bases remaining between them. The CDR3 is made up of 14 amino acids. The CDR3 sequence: CATYAGPTNTEAFF. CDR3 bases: TGTGCCACCTATGCAGGACCGACGAACACTGAAGCTTTCTTT.

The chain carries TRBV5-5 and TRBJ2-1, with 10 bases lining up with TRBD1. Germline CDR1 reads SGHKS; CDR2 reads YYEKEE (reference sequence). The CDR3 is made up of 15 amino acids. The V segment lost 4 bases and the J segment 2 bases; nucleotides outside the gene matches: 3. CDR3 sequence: CASSTGQGTYNEQFF. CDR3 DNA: TGTGCCAGCAGCACGGGACAGGGGACCTACAATGAGCAGTTCTTC. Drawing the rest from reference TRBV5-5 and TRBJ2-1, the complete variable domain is DAGVTQSPTHLIKTRGQQVTLRCSPISGHKSVSWYQQVLGQGPQFIFQYYEKEERGRGNFPDRFSARQFPNYSSELNVNALLLGDSALYLCASSTGQGTYNEQFFGPGTRLTVL.

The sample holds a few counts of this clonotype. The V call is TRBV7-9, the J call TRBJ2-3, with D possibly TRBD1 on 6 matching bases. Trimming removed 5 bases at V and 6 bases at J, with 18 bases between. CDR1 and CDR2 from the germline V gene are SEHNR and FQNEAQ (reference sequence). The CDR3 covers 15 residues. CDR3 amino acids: CASSTTGPAVDTQYF. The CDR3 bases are TGTGCCAGCAGCACAACAGGGCCAGCAGTGGATACGCAGTATTTT. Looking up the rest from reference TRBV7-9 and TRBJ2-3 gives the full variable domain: DTGVSQNPRHKITKRGQNVTFRCDPISEHNRLYWYRQTLGQGPEFLTYFQNEAQLEKSRLLSDRFSAERPKGSFSTLEIQRTEQGDSAMYLCASSTTGPAVDTQYFGPGTRLTVL.

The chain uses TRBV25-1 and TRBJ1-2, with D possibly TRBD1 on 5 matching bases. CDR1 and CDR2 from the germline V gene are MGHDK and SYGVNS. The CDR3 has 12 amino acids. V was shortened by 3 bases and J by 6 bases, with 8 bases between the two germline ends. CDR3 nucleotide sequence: TGTGCCAGCAGTGAGGAGGGGCATGGCTACACCTTC. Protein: CASSEEGHGYTF.

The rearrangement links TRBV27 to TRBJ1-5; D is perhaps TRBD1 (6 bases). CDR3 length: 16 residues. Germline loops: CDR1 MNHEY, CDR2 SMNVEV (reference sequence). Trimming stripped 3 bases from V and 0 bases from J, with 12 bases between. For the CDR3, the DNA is TGTGCCAGCAGTTTGCTGACAGGAGGTAGCAATCAGCCCCAGCATTTT. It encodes CASSLLTGGSNQPQHF.

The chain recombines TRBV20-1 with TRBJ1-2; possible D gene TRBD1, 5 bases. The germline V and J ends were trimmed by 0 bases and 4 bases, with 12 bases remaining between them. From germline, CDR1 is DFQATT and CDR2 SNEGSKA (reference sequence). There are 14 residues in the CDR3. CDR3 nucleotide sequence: TGCAGTGCTAGAGATGGGGCAGTTGGCTATGGCTACACCTTC. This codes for CSARDGAVGYGYTF.

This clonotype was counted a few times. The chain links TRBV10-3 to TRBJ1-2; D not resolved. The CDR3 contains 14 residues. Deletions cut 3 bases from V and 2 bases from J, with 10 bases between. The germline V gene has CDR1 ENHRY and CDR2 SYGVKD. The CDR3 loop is CAISDRSQNYGYTF. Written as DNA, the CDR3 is TGTGCCATCAGTGATCGATCCCAGAACTATGGCTACACCTTC.

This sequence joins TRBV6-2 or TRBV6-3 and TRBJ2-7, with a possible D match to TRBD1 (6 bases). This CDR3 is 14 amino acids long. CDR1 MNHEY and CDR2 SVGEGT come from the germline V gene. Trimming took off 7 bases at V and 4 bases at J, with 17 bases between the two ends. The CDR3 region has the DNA TGTGCCAGCACCATCGGACAGAAAGAATACGAGCAGTACTTC. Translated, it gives CASTIGQKEYEQYF.

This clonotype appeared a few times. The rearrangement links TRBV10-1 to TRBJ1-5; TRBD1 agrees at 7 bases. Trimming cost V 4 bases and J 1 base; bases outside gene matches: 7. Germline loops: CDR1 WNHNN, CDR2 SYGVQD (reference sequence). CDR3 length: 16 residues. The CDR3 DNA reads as TGCGCCAGCAGTGCGCCAGGGGGAAGGAGCAATCAGCCCCAGCATTTT. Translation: CASSAPGGRSNQPQHF.